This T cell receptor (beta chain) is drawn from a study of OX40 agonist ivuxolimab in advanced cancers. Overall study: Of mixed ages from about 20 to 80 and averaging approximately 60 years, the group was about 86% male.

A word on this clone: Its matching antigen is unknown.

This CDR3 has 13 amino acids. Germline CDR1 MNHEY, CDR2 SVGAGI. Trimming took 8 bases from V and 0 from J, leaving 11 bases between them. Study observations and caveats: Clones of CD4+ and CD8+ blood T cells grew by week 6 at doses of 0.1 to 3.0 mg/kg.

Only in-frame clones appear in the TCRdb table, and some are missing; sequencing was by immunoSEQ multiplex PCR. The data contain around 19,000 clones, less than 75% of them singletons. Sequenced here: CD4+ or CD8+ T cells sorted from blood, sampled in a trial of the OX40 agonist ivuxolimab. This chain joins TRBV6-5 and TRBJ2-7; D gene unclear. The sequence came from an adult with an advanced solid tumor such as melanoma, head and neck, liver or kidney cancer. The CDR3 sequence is CASSISISYEQYF. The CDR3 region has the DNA TGTGCCAGCTCGATAAGCATCTCCTACGAGCAGTACTTC.